What follows are 30 T cell receptor beta chains derived from one specimen sequenced in a study of CD8 T cells in ankylosing spondylitis. Points from the study as a whole: Among TCR beta sequences, a motif of fewer than 10 highly homologous variants appeared characteristic of ankylosing spondylitis blood.

No antigen has been identified for these receptors. TCRdb itself ran the 5' RACE reads through MiXCR, one entry per CDR3 protein. The sample has 470,000 or so distinct CDR3 sequences, 26% seen once. The specimen was blood, either unsorted or a sorted T cell fraction (not recorded which). These TCRs come from a male donor with ankylosing spondylitis.

The J gene is TRBJ2-1, the V gene TRBV20-1; D uncertain. Trimming left V 6 bases short and J 7 bases short, with 7 bases between. Germline CDR1 is DFQATT and CDR2 is SNEGSKA (reference sequence). This CDR3 region has 10 residues. In DNA, the CDR3 is TGCAGTGCGGGTTATAATGAGCAGTTCTTC. It codes for CSAGYNEQFF.

This rearrangement joins TRBV14 to TRBJ1-4, with unresolved D. The ends were cut back, 5 bases at V and 11 bases at J, with 15 bases in the middle. Germline V gene data show CDR1 as SGHDN and CDR2 as FVKESK. The CDR3 is 13 residues long. CDR3 region: CASSFDFGRKLFF. The CDR3 DNA sequence: TGTGCCAGCAGCTTCGACTTCGGGAGGAAACTGTTTTTT.

This clonotype was recorded a few times. CDR3 amino acids: CSAWTSAETQYF. The CDR3 nucleotides read TGCAGTGCTTGGACTAGCGCGGAGACCCAGTACTTC. V usage is TRBV20-1 and J usage is TRBJ2-5; TRBD2 matches 9 bases. J was trimmed by 5 bases and V by 5 bases; bases with no gene match: 3. CDR3 size: 12 residues. Germline CDR1 DFQATT, CDR2 SNEGSKA (reference sequence).

The chain joins TRBV4-2 to TRBJ2-4, with TRBD2 identical over 9 bases. CDR3 size: 14 residues. Germline CDR1 reads LGHNA; CDR2 reads YNFKEQ. Losses at the gene ends were 2 bases for V and 8 bases for J; bases not matched to a gene: 4. CDR3 loop: CASSQRREGDIQYF. The CDR3 DNA reads TGTGCCAGCAGCCAACGGCGGGAGGGAGACATTCAGTACTTC.

This clonotype occurred many times. The V call is TRBV5-1, the J call TRBJ2-5; D is unclear. Trimming left V 1 base short and J 1 base short, with 5 bases between. This CDR3 is built from 13 residues. The germline V gene has CDR1 SGHRS and CDR2 YFSETQ. The CDR3 region has the DNA TGCGCCAGCAGCTTGAACGGCCAAGAGACCCAGTACTTC. This sequence encodes CASSLNGQETQYF.

The chain uses TRBV5-1 and TRBJ2-1, with TRBD1 matching 8 bases. Trimming cost V 4 bases and J 2 bases; bases outside gene matches: 5. The germline CDR1 and CDR2 sequences are SGHRS and YFSETQ. There are 15 residues in the CDR3. The CDR3, as DNA: TGCGCCAGCAGCCATGGGACAGGAACCTACAATGAGCAGTTCTTC. Encoded protein: CASSHGTGTYNEQFF.

This clonotype turned up a few times. This sequence joins TRBV29-1 and TRBJ2-5, with D unresolved. Germline-derived CDR1 and CDR2 are SQVTM and ANQGSEA. Trimming removed 6 bases from V and 1 base from J, with 15 bases in between. The length of the CDR3 is 14 residues. The CDR3, as DNA: TGCAGCGTAAAACCCCCGGGCCTCCAAGAGACCCAGTACTTC. Translation: CSVKPPGLQETQYF.

DNA of the CDR3: TGTGCCAGCAGTTTAAGGGACAGTGTGGAAAAACTGTTTTTT. Amino acids: CASSLRDSVEKLFF. The rearrangement joins TRBV12-3 or TRBV12-4 to TRBJ1-4, with 7 bases aligning to TRBD1. V shed 2 bases, J shed 8 bases, and the junction held 5 bases outside the gene matches. The CDR3 loop spans 14 amino acids.

The chain links TRBV11-1 to TRBJ2-3; TRBD1 agrees at 9 bases. Germline V gene sequence: CDR1 SGHAT, CDR2 FQDESV (reference sequence). The CDR3 is made up of 18 amino acids. The J segment lost 10 bases and the V segment lost 5 bases, leaving 22 bases of the junction unmatched. The CDR3 spells CASSTTGTGPNRAIPQYF. CDR3 DNA: TGTGCCAGCAGCACCACCGGGACAGGGCCAAATCGTGCGATACCGCAGTATTTT. The full variable domain, in which reference TRBV11-1 and TRBJ2-3 provide the parts outside the CDR3, is EAEVAQSPRYKITEKSQAVAFWCDPISGHATLYWYRQILGQGPELLVQFQDESVVDDSQLPKDRFSAERLKGVDSTLKIQPAELGDSAMYLCASSTTGTGPNRAIPQYFGPGTRLTVL.

The table lists this clonotype with many counts. This CDR3 reads CSARDQYREIDTQYF. CDR3 coding DNA: TGCAGTGCTAGAGATCAGTACAGGGAGATAGATACGCAGTATTTT. V gene TRBV20-1 combines with J gene TRBJ2-3; a weak D match, TRBD1 (6 bases). The CDR3 has 15 amino acids. V lost 0 bases, J lost 5 bases, and 15 bases lay in between. Germline V gives CDR1 DFQATT, CDR2 SNEGSKA (reference sequence).

The J gene is TRBJ1-1, the V gene TRBV10-3; D not resolved. CDR1 and CDR2 (germline): ENHRY, SYGVKD. V was pared by 5 bases and J by 0 bases, with 7 bases between. The length of the CDR3 is 13 residues. The CDR3 region is CAISPLMNTEAFF. The CDR3 coding sequence is TGTGCCATCAGTCCCCTCATGAACACTGAAGCTTTCTTT.

This clonotype was picked up a small number of times. This chain joins TRBV10-1 and TRBJ2-1; 13 nucleotides line up with TRBD2. The CDR3 consists of 19 residues. The V gene's germline CDR1 is WNHNN and CDR2 SYGVQD (reference sequence). V gave up 4 bases and J gave up 0 bases; unmatched junction bases: 9. CDR3 in amino acids: CASSGGLAGRQSSYNEQFF. The CDR3, as DNA: TGCGCCAGCAGTGGGGGACTAGCGGGACGTCAGAGCTCCTACAATGAGCAGTTCTTC.

This clonotype was seen only a few times. The chain employs TRBV30 and TRBJ2-1; D might be TRBD2 (6 bases). V was trimmed by 2 bases and J by 0 bases, leaving 11 bases between them. The CDR3 has 15 amino acids. Germline CDR1 is GTSNPN and CDR2 is SVGIG (reference sequence). The chain's CDR3 is CAWSPWGVSYNEQFF. The DNA of the CDR3 is TGTGCCTGGAGTCCCTGGGGGGTCTCCTACAATGAGCAGTTCTTC. Drawing the rest from reference TRBV30 and TRBJ2-1, the complete variable domain is SQTIHQWPATLVQPVGSPLSLECTVEGTSNPNLYWYRQAAGRGLQLLFYSVGIGQISSEVPQNLSASRPQDRQFILSSKKLLLSDSGFYLCAWSPWGVSYNEQFFGPGTRLTVL.

J is TRBJ1-1 and V is TRBV10-2; TRBD1 matches at 8 bases. Germline lookup yields CDR1 WSHSY and CDR2 SAAADI. V shed 2 bases and J 5 bases; nucleotides not matched to a gene: 1. The CDR3 is 13 residues long. The CDR3 sequence: CASSEQGATEAFF. The CDR3 region has the DNA TGCGCCAGCAGTGAGCAGGGGGCGACTGAAGCTTTCTTT.

Many counts were recorded for this clonotype. The chain has TRBV11-2 and TRBJ2-1; TRBD2 matches 10 bases. Unmatched junction bases numbered 4, after V lost 2 bases and J lost 0 bases. Germline V lookup: CDR1 SGHAT, CDR2 FQNNGV. The CDR3 consists of 17 residues. The CDR3 protein is CASSLLAGVSSYNEQFF. CDR3 DNA sequence: TGTGCCAGCAGCTTACTAGCGGGAGTCAGCTCCTACAATGAGCAGTTCTTC.

This clonotype was seen only a few times. This rearrangement joins TRBV5-1 to TRBJ2-7; no firm D call. Germline V CDR1 and CDR2: SGHRS, YFSETQ. The CDR3 is made up of 14 amino acids. V lost 2 bases and J 0 bases, leaving 9 bases between the germline ends. CDR3 nucleotide sequence: TGCGCCAGCAGCTTCACCAGGAGCTCCTACGAGCAGTACTTC. Translated: CASSFTRSSYEQYF.

This chain connects TRBV20-1 to TRBJ2-5; 10 bases are a match to TRBD2. With 6 bases clipped from V and 4 bases from J, the junction kept 11 bases outside the gene matches. Germline CDR1 reads DFQATT; CDR2 reads SNEGSKA (reference sequence). The CDR3 totals 15 residues. CDR3 protein: CSALLLAGVIETQYF. Written as DNA, the CDR3 is TGCAGTGCCCTACTGCTAGCGGGAGTCATAGAGACCCAGTACTTC.

The chain uses TRBV4-1 and TRBJ2-5; no firm D call. V lost 1 base to trimming and J lost 3 bases, with 12 bases between them. The CDR3 runs to 15 residues. Germline V lookup: CDR1 MGHRA, CDR2 YSYEKL. The CDR3 DNA follows: TGCGCCAGCAGCCAAGTTAAGGGCAGCAAAGAGACCCAGTACTTC. This sequence encodes CASSQVKGSKETQYF.

The chain uses TRBV12-3 or TRBV12-4 and TRBJ2-7, with 10 bases fitting TRBD2. V trimming: 3 bases; J trimming: 7 bases; junction bases outside the gene matches: 9. The CDR3 contains 15 residues. The CDR3 bases are TGTGCCAGCAGTTTCCAGAGCGGGAGGGCGGGGGAGCAGTACTTC. The encoded protein is CASSFQSGRAGEQYF.

A few counts support this clonotype. The V and J genes are TRBV5-7 and TRBJ2-2, with D perhaps given as TRBD1 or TRBD2 (5 bases each). TRBV5-7 carries the ORF label, with uncertain function. CDR3 size: 16 residues. Trimming pared 3 bases from V and 0 bases from J, leaving 12 bases between. In DNA, the CDR3 is TGTGCCAGCAGCTGCCTTTGGGGGTCGAACACCGGGGAGCTGTTTTTT. This translates into CASSCLWGSNTGELFF.

V and J are TRBV6-1 and TRBJ1-5; 10 nucleotides align to TRBD1. The germline CDR1 and CDR2 sequences are MNHNS and SASEGT. This CDR3 is built from 15 residues. With 6 bases clipped from V and 5 bases from J, the junction kept 7 bases outside the gene matches. CDR3 protein: CASSRPGQGDQPQHF. CDR3 sequence (DNA): TGTGCCAGCAGCCGACCAGGACAGGGGGATCAGCCCCAGCATTTT.

The gene calls are TRBV20-1 and TRBJ2-5; possibly TRBD1 for D (6 bases). Trimming pared 3 bases from V and 6 bases from J, leaving 14 bases between. Germline CDR1 reads DFQATT; CDR2 reads SNEGSKA (reference sequence). The CDR3 runs to 13 residues. CDR3 nucleotides: TGCAGTGCTAGTAGTGGGGGCGGAAAGACCCAGTACTTC. Its protein is CSASSGGGKTQYF.

This clonotype was recorded at least ten times. The genes are TRBV19 and TRBJ1-5; a weak D match, TRBD1 (5 bases). Germline lookup yields CDR1 LNHDA and CDR2 SQIVND (reference sequence). There are 14 residues in the CDR3. Trimming took 3 bases from V and 3 from J, leaving 9 bases between them. The CDR3 DNA follows: TGTGCCAGTAGTATCCAGGGTTCCAATCAGCCCCAGCATTTT. This gives the protein CASSIQGSNQPQHF.

Only one count was recorded for this clonotype. This chain connects TRBV9 to TRBJ1-1; D is ambiguous. V shed 2 bases and J shed 1 base, with 9 bases lying between them. The CDR3 extends over 14 amino acids. Germline V gene lookup returns CDR1 SGDLS and CDR2 YYNGEE. The CDR3 DNA is TGTGCCAGCAGCGTCACCCGAGGGAACACTGAAGCTTTCTTT. Its protein is CASSVTRGNTEAFF.

Here the CDR3 DNA reads TGTGCCAGCAGTCATCGAGGGCCCCCTTCGGATGGCTACACCTTC. It is translated as CASSHRGPPSDGYTF. The genes are TRBV3-1 and TRBJ1-2; D ambiguous. V was trimmed by 6 bases and J by 6 bases, leaving 20 bases between them. The CDR3 has 15 residues. The germline V gene has CDR1 LGHDT and CDR2 YNNKEL (reference sequence).

This chain joins TRBV7-2 and TRBJ2-7; D unclear. V lost 5 bases to trimming and J lost 3 bases, with 5 bases between them. The CDR3 length is 11 residues. Germline loops: CDR1 SGHTA, CDR2 FQGNSA. CDR3 residues: CASSPDYEQYF. The CDR3, as DNA: TGTGCCAGCAGCCCAGACTACGAGCAGTACTTC.

The CDR3 DNA reads TGCAGCGTTACCGGGGGTGGCTATGGCTACACCTTC. It yields the protein CSVTGGGYGYTF. The chain is built from TRBV29-1 and TRBJ1-2; TRBD1 might be the D (5 bases). The CDR3 covers 12 residues. The V end was cut by 5 bases, the J end by 4 bases, with 11 bases between. The germline V gene has CDR1 SQVTM and CDR2 ANQGSEA.

This clonotype was picked up a small number of times. J is TRBJ2-1 and V is TRBV20-1, with D uncertain. The V gene's germline CDR1 is DFQATT and CDR2 SNEGSKA (reference sequence). The length of the CDR3 is 10 residues. Trimming removed 3 bases at V and 10 bases at J, with 7 bases between. CDR3 sequence reads: CSASWREQFF. The CDR3 DNA sequence: TGCAGTGCTAGTTGGCGGGAGCAGTTCTTC.

V gene TRBV20-1 combines with J gene TRBJ2-3, with D possibly matching TRBD1 (5 bases). The CDR3 covers 12 residues. CDR1 and CDR2 from the germline V gene are DFQATT and SNEGSKA (reference sequence). The ends were cut back, 6 bases at V and 3 bases at J, with 10 bases in the middle. CDR3 bases: TGCAGTGCCAAGACAGAAACAGATACGCAGTATTTT. Translating it yields CSAKTETDTQYF.

The V and J genes are TRBV20-1 and TRBJ2-3; D gene unclear. The V gene's germline CDR1 is DFQATT and CDR2 SNEGSKA (reference sequence). With 5 bases removed from V and 6 bases from J, the gap between germline ends came to 9 bases. The CDR3 runs 11 residues. CDR3 amino acids: CSASDRDTQYF. The CDR3 nucleotides read TGCAGTGCTTCTGATCGCGATACGCAGTATTTT.